This T cell receptor (beta chain) was profiled in a study of T cell repertoires in cytomegalovirus infection. Study background: Both a matching HLA type and CMV infection were indicated by public TCR beta signatures.

TCRdb fed the reads into MiXCR, producing one record per CDR3 protein. The sample shows under 90,000 distinct CDR3 sequences, about half of them seen only once. Overall study results and limits: Accumulated public TCR beta family frequency recognized individuals carrying CMV together with the relevant HLA. The ex vivo response was dominated by HLA-C-restricted CMV-specific TCR beta clonotypes.

Germline CDR1 and CDR2: DFQATT and SNEGSKA (reference sequence). The length of the CDR3 is 17 residues. The V gene end was trimmed by 0 bases and the J gene end by 0 bases; junction bases not matched to a gene: 4. With respect to this clonotype: Its antigen remains unidentified.

The material was CD8+ T cells from cultured PBMCs, obtained from culture after CMV antigen stimulation. The sequence was collected from a human donor in good health (CMV status not recorded). Some clones in this sample may be carry-over from other donors' samples. The rearrangement links TRBV20-1 to TRBJ2-5; the match to TRBD2 covers 13 bases. CDR3 in amino acids: CSARDRLAGGHQETQYF. In DNA form, the CDR3 reads TGCAGTGCTAGAGATAGACTAGCGGGAGGTCACCAAGAGACCCAGTACTTC.